The 29 T cell receptor beta chains reported below all come from one sample, sequenced in a study of resident and recirculating memory T cells in vitiligo. Sequencing used immunoSEQ multiplex PCR; TCRdb keeps in-frame clones, though not all of them. Of tens of thousands of clones in the sample, more than 85% were seen once. The sample was blood. These TCRs come from a male donor with vitiligo.

The CDR3 sequence: CASSPSGTGVHNEQFF. CDR3 in DNA: TGTGCCAGCAGCCCCAGCGGGACGGGGGTGCACAATGAGCAGTTCTTC. This rearrangement joins TRBV9 to TRBJ2-1; TRBD2 agrees at 7 bases. After removal of 4 bases from V and 5 bases from J, the junction contained 12 bases not matched to a gene. The germline CDR1 and CDR2 sequences are SGDLS and YYNGEE. This CDR3 is 16 amino acids long. The entire variable domain, with the rest obtained from reference TRBV9 and TRBJ2-1, is as follows: DSGVTQTPKHLITATGQRVTLRCSPRSGDLSVYWYQQSLDQGLQFLIQYYNGEERAKGNILERFSAQQFPDLHSELNLSSLELGDSALYFCASSPSGTGVHNEQFFGPGTRLTVL.

The chain uses TRBV5-5 and TRBJ1-1; 7 nucleotides agree with TRBD1. The V gene end was trimmed by 2 bases and the J gene end by 1 base; junction bases not matched to a gene: 5. This CDR3 spans 15 amino acids. The germline V gene has CDR1 SGHKS and CDR2 YYEKEE (reference sequence). The DNA of the CDR3 is TGTGCCAGCAGCTTACTGGGACAGAGGAACACTGAAGCTTTCTTT. Encoded protein: CASSLLGQRNTEAFF. The entire variable domain, with the rest obtained from reference TRBV5-5 and TRBJ1-1, is as follows: DAGVTQSPTHLIKTRGQQVTLRCSPISGHKSVSWYQQVLGQGPQFIFQYYEKEERGRGNFPDRFSARQFPNYSSELNVNALLLGDSALYLCASSLLGQRNTEAFFGQGTRLTVV.

The count of this clone is one. The chain has TRBV19 and TRBJ2-3, with a weak D call TRBD1 (5 bases). Germline CDR1 is LNHDA and CDR2 is SQIVND (reference sequence). The CDR3 has 15 amino acids. Deletions cut 5 bases from V and 3 bases from J, with 15 bases between. The CDR3 sequence: CASSSPGAVTDTQYF. The CDR3 nucleotides are TGTGCCAGTAGTTCACCTGGGGCCGTGACAGATACGCAGTATTTT.

The chain links TRBV9 to TRBJ2-2; 10 bases are shared with TRBD2. The CDR3 runs 16 residues. Germline CDR1 SGDLS, CDR2 YYNGEE. Trimming cost V 0 bases and J 1 base; bases outside gene matches: 0. The CDR3 spells CASSVGLAGNTGELFF. CDR3 nucleotides: TGTGCCAGCAGCGTAGGACTAGCGGGGAACACCGGGGAGCTGTTTTTT.

This clone appeared a single time. This sequence joins TRBV28 and TRBJ1-1; D may be TRBD1 (6 bases). CDR1 is MDHEN, CDR2 SYDVKM, per germline. This CDR3 spans 19 amino acids. Trimming shortened V by 2 bases and J by 0 bases, and 22 bases separated the two germline ends. In nucleotides, the CDR3 is TGTGCCAGCAGTTTACATCAGGGGTTGGGTGTCGGGATGAACACTGAAGCTTTCTTT. It codes for CASSLHQGLGVGMNTEAFF.

The chain uses TRBV29-1 and TRBJ2-7, with TRBD1 matching over 10 bases. The ends lost 5 bases at V and 7 bases at J; junction bases unmatched: 8. Per germline, CDR1 SQVTM and CDR2 ANQGSEA. This CDR3 has 13 amino acids. This CDR3 is CSVTGQGDGEQYF. The CDR3 bases are TGCAGCGTTACAGGACAGGGGGACGGGGAGCAGTACTTC.

The chain combines TRBV2 with TRBJ2-4, with D unresolved. This CDR3 comprises 14 residues. CDR1 is SNHLY and CDR2 is FYNNEI in the germline V gene. The V end lost 4 bases, the J end lost 6 bases, and 13 bases lay between the germline ends. For the CDR3, the DNA is TGTGCCAGCAGTGTTAGCAATACGGCAAACATTCAGTACTTC. Translating gives CASSVSNTANIQYF.

The chain couples TRBV30 to TRBJ1-1; 9 positions agree with TRBD1. Germline V gene data show CDR1 as GTSNPN and CDR2 as SVGIG (reference sequence). CDR3 length equals 14 residues. The junction had 9 bases not matched to a gene; V was cut back by 6 bases and J by 4 bases. The CDR3 DNA reads TGTGCCTGCGATTTGACAGGGGGTTTCACTGAAGCTTTCTTT. Its translation: CACDLTGGFTEAFF.

The chain joins TRBV5-1 to TRBJ2-5; 10 nucleotides agree with TRBD2. The CDR3 covers 16 residues. V was clipped by 2 bases and J by 4 bases; unmatched bases: 8. CDR1 is SGHRS and CDR2 is YFSETQ in the germline V gene. For the CDR3, the DNA is TGCGCCAGCAGCTTTAGCGGGGGGATCAGTGGAGAGACCCAGTACTTC. It specifies CASSFSGGISGETQYF.

This clone came up once. The chain carries TRBV28 and TRBJ1-2, with unresolved D. Trimming pared 6 bases from V and 2 bases from J, leaving 7 bases between. CDR3 length: 12 amino acids. The germline gives CDR1 MDHEN, CDR2 SYDVKM. The CDR3 DNA is TGTGCCAGCAGCGTGAGCAACTATGGCTACACCTTC. This gives the protein CASSVSNYGYTF.

Only a few counts were recorded for this clone. An end of the junction does not agree with germline; a read error may underlie this. The rearrangement uses TRBV6-5 and TRBJ1-6; 7 bases map to TRBD1. The V gene's germline CDR1 is MNHEY and CDR2 SVGAGI. The CDR3 is 16 residues long. The CDR3 is CASRYSLTGAASPLHF. CDR3 bases: TGTGCCAGCAGGTACTCACTTACAGGGGCAGCTTCACCCCTCCACTTT.

This chain uses TRBV19 with TRBJ2-7; D perhaps matches TRBD1 (7 bases). There are 15 residues in the CDR3. Germline loops: CDR1 LNHDA, CDR2 SQIVND (reference sequence). V lost 5 bases and J lost 4, with 18 bases in between. CDR3 protein: CASSVVPGGGYEQYF. CDR3 nucleotides: TGTGCCAGTAGTGTCGTTCCAGGGGGAGGTTACGAGCAGTACTTC.

The J gene is TRBJ2-5, the V gene TRBV6-6; a weak D match, TRBD1 (6 bases). The CDR3 contains 14 residues. Per the germline V gene, CDR1 is MNHNY and CDR2 is SVGAGI (reference sequence). Trimming removed 0 bases from V and 5 bases from J, with 10 bases in between. The CDR3 DNA is TGTGCCAGCAGTTACTCGGGGGCCGGGGAGACCCAGTACTTC. This codes for CASSYSGAGETQYF.

The J gene is TRBJ2-7, the V gene TRBV27, with TRBD2 identical over 15 bases. Trimming took 2 bases from V and 3 from J; bases not matched to a gene: 20. The CDR3 runs 22 residues. Germline lookup yields CDR1 MNHEY and CDR2 SMNVEV (reference sequence). CDR3 region: CASSLQSGLAGGPTSRFYEQYF. The CDR3 DNA follows: TGTGCCAGCAGTTTACAATCAGGACTAGCGGGGGGGCCTACCAGTCGATTCTACGAGCAGTACTTC.

This sequence joins TRBV7-9 and TRBJ2-3; TRBD1 agrees at 8 bases. This CDR3 contains 15 residues. Germline V gives CDR1 SEHNR, CDR2 FQNEAQ (reference sequence). V shed 6 bases, J shed 3 bases, and the junction held 8 bases outside the gene matches. The CDR3 sequence is CASSPDRAGTDTQYF. The DNA of the CDR3 is TGTGCCAGCAGTCCGGACAGGGCGGGAACAGATACGCAGTATTTT.

This clone was detected a few times. This sequence joins TRBV2 and TRBJ2-7; D not certain. Germline CDR1 is SNHLY and CDR2 is FYNNEI. The CDR3 sequence is 10 residues long. Trimming removed 7 bases from V and 5 bases from J, with 6 bases in between. CDR3 sequence: CASILDEQYF. Written as DNA, the CDR3 is TGTGCCAGCATACTGGACGAGCAGTACTTC.

V usage is TRBV6-5 and J usage is TRBJ1-5; 9 nucleotides line up with TRBD1. This CDR3 has 12 amino acids. Germline CDR1 MNHEY, CDR2 SVGAGI. J was trimmed by 16 bases and V by 6 bases; bases with no gene match: 10. As DNA, the CDR3 is TGTGCCAGCAGAAACACGGGACAGGGCATCCATTTT. This encodes CASRNTGQGIHF.

The rearrangement uses TRBV7-2 and TRBJ2-7, with D tentatively TRBD2 (6 bases). V dropped 5 bases and J dropped 1 base, with 15 bases sitting between them. CDR3 length equals 15 residues. Germline V lookup: CDR1 SGHTA, CDR2 FQGNSA. The CDR3 DNA sequence: TGTGCCAGCAGCGGAGGGGCGGGGTCTTCCTACGAGCAGTACTTC. This gives the protein CASSGGAGSSYEQYF.

The J gene is TRBJ2-5, the V gene TRBV7-9; 9 bases align to TRBD2. The CDR3 runs 19 residues. With V trimmed by 2 bases and J by 1 base, 14 bases remained unmatched. CDR1 is SEHNR and CDR2 is FQNEAQ in the germline V gene (reference sequence). As DNA, the CDR3 is TGTGCCAGCAGCTTACCATGGCGGGGGGGCCGGTCCACCCAAGAGACCCAGTACTTC. It codes for CASSLPWRGGRSTQETQYF.

Only one count was recorded for this clone. The chain recombines TRBV2 with TRBJ1-1; TRBD1 matches at 7 bases. The CDR3 has 11 amino acids. CDR1 SNHLY and CDR2 FYNNEI come from the germline V gene. Trimming cost V 2 bases and J 10 bases; bases outside gene matches: 1. This CDR3 reads CASSEPGGAFF. CDR3 nucleotide sequence: TGTGCCAGCAGTGAACCAGGGGGAGCTTTCTTT.

V usage is TRBV4-3 and J usage is TRBJ1-6; D is uncertain. Germline loops: CDR1 LGHNA, CDR2 YSLEER. This CDR3 spans 15 amino acids. The V gene lost 1 base and the J gene lost 9 bases, with 13 bases spanning the gap. CDR3 in amino acids: CASSQGEGRGSPLHF. The CDR3 nucleotides are TGCGCCAGCAGCCAAGGAGAAGGGCGGGGTTCACCCCTCCACTTT.

The V call is TRBV6-1, the J call TRBJ2-7, with a tentative D call TRBD2 (6 bases). This CDR3 comprises 15 residues. Germline V CDR1 and CDR2: MNHNS, SASEGT. Trimming cost V 4 bases and J 11 bases, with 24 bases left between them. The CDR3 nucleotides read TGTGCCAGCAGTGTTTCGGGGGACGGATCTCGGGGCAAGTACTTC. This translates into CASSVSGDGSRGKYF.

V usage is TRBV10-3 and J usage is TRBJ1-1; TRBD1 agrees at 8 bases. J gave up 4 bases and V 4 bases, and 5 bases lay outside the gene matches. From germline, CDR1 is ENHRY and CDR2 SYGVKD. The CDR3 loop spans 14 amino acids. CDR3 DNA: TGTGCCATCAGTGTAGGCAGGGGGCGCACTGAAGCTTTCTTT. This codes for CAISVGRGRTEAFF.

J is TRBJ1-1 and V is TRBV4-2; D not certain. CDR3 length equals 14 residues. Germline values: CDR1 LGHNA, CDR2 YNFKEQ. V lost 0 bases to trimming and J lost 8 bases, with 13 bases between them. This CDR3 is CASSQEGSEGEAFF. The CDR3 nucleotides are TGTGCCAGCAGCCAAGAAGGGTCGGAGGGAGAAGCTTTCTTT.

The chain uses TRBV11-3 and TRBJ2-7; the D gene is possibly TRBD1 (6 bases). This CDR3 region has 15 residues. From germline, CDR1 is SGHNT and CDR2 YENEEA. V was pared by 3 bases and J by 4 bases, with 16 bases between. DNA of the CDR3: TGTGCCAGCAGCTTCGTTCCGGGACACTTGTACGAGCAGTACTTC. It is translated as CASSFVPGHLYEQYF.

The chain combines TRBV5-1 with TRBJ2-5; 7 bases match TRBD2. CDR1 is SGHRS and CDR2 is YFSETQ in the germline V gene. The J segment lost 4 bases and the V segment lost 7 bases, leaving 10 bases of the junction unmatched. This CDR3 contains 14 residues. CDR3 loop: CASDYRGEGETQYF. Written as DNA, the CDR3 is TGCGCCAGCGATTATCGGGGGGAAGGAGAGACCCAGTACTTC. Drawing the rest from reference TRBV5-1 and TRBJ2-5, the complete variable domain is KAGVTQTPRYLIKTRGQQVTLSCSPISGHRSVSWYQQTPGQGLQFLFEYFSETQRNKGNFPGRFSGRQFSNSRSEMNVSTLELGDSALYLCASDYRGEGETQYFGPGTRLLVL.

The gene calls are TRBV6-6 and TRBJ1-1; tentative D call: TRBD1 (6 bases). The CDR3 is 14 residues long. From germline, CDR1 is MNHNY and CDR2 SVGAGI (reference sequence). The V gene lost 9 bases and the J gene lost 3 bases, with 17 bases spanning the gap. The CDR3 spells CASRRGGGDTEAFF. The CDR3 DNA follows: TGTGCCAGTCGGAGGGGGGGCGGGGACACTGAAGCTTTCTTT.

The CDR3 here is CASSEARGNQPQHF. The CDR3 bases are TGTGCCAGCAGTGAAGCGCGGGGGAATCAGCCCCAGCATTTT. V and J are TRBV2 and TRBJ1-5; D possibly corresponds to TRBD1 (5 bases). The V gene's germline CDR1 is SNHLY and CDR2 FYNNEI. Deletions cut 0 bases from V and 4 bases from J, with 7 bases between. The CDR3 runs 14 residues.

The rearrangement uses TRBV11-2 and TRBJ2-1, with 7 bases fitting TRBD1. Germline values: CDR1 SGHAT, CDR2 FQNNGV. The J segment lost 9 bases and the V segment lost 3 bases, leaving 8 bases of the junction unmatched. CDR3 size: 14 residues. The CDR3 loop is CASSLGDRVGEQFF. As DNA, the CDR3 is TGTGCCAGCAGCTTGGGTGACAGGGTGGGTGAGCAGTTCTTC.